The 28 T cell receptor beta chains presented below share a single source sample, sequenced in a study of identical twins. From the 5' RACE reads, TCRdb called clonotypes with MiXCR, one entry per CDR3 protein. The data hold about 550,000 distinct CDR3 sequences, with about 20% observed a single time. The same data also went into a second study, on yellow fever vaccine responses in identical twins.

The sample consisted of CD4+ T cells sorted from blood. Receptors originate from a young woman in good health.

The CDR3 nucleotides are TGCAGTGCCACGGGACAGCCCCCAGATACGCAGTATTTT. This sequence encodes CSATGQPPDTQYF. The V gene is TRBV20-1, the J gene TRBJ2-3, with 7 nucleotides matching TRBD1. Germline assignment: CDR1 DFQATT and CDR2 SNEGSKA (reference sequence). This CDR3 has 13 amino acids. V was clipped by 6 bases and J by 4 bases; unmatched bases: 7.

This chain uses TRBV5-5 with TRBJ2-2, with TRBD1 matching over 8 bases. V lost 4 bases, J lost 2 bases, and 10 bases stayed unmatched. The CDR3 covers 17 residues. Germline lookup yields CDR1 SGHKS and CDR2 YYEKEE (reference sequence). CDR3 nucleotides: TGTGCCAGCAGCACGGAAGACAGGGGTAAAAACACCGGGGAGCTGTTTTTT. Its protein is CASSTEDRGKNTGELFF.

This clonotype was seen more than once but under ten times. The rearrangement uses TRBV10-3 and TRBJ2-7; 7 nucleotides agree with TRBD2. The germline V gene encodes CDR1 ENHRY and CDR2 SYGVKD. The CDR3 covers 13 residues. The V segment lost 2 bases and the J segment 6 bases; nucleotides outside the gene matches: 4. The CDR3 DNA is TGTGCCATCAGTGAGACTAGCGCCGGCGAGCAGTACGTC. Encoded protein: CAISETSAGEQYV.

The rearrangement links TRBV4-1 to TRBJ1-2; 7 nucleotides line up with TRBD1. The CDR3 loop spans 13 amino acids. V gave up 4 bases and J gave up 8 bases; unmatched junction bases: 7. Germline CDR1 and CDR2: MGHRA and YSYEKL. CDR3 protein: CASSRPTGSGYTF. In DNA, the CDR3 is TGCGCCAGCAGCCGCCCGACAGGGTCCGGCTACACCTTC.

This CDR3 reads CSAGGQETSPSSYEQYV. In nucleotides, the CDR3 is TGCAGCGCTGGGGGACAAGAGACAAGCCCGAGCTCCTACGAGCAGTACGTC. The chain is built from TRBV29-1 and TRBJ2-7; D is possibly TRBD1 (6 bases). The CDR3 is 17 residues long. Per the germline V gene, CDR1 is SQVTM and CDR2 is ANQGSEA. Trimming cost V 7 bases and J 0 bases, with 25 bases left between them.

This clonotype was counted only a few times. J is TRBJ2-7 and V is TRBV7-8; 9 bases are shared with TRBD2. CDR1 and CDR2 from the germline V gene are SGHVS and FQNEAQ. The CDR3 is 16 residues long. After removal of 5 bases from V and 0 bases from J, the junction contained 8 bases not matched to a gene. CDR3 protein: CASSARGRGGSYEQYV. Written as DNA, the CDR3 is TGTGCCAGCAGCGCTAGGGGGCGGGGGGGCTCCTACGAGCAGTACGTC.

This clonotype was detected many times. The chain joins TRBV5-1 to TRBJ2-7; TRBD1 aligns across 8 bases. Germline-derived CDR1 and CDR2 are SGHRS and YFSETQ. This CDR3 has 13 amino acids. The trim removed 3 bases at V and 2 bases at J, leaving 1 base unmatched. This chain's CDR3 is CASSWDRTYEQYF. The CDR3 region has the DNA TGCGCCAGCAGCTGGGACAGGACCTACGAGCAGTACTTC.

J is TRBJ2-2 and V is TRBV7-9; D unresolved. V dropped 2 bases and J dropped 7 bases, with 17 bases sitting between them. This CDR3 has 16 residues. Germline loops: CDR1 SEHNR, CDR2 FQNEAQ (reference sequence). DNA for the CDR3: TGTGCCAGCAGCTTACGGGCGCGGCAGTCCTACGGGGAGCTGTTTTTT. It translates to CASSLRARQSYGELFF.

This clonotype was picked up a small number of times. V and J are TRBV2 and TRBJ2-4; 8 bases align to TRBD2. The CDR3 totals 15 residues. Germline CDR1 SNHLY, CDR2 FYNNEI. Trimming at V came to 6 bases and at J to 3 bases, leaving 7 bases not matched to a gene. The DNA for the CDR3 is TGTGCCAGCAGCCCCCGGCTAGCGGGCAAAAACATTCAGTACTTC. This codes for CASSPRLAGKNIQYF.

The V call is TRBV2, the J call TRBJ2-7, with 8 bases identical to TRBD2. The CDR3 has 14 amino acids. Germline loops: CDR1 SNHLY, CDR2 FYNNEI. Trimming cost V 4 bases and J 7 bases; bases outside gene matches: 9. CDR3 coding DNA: TGTGCCAGCAGTGTTTTGCTAGCGGGTAGTGAGCAGTACTTC. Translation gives CASSVLLAGSEQYF. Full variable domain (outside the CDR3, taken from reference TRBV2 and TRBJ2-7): EPEVTQTPSHQVTQMGQEVILRCVPISNHLYFYWYRQILGQKVEFLVSFYNNEISEKSEIFDDQFSVERPDGSNFTLKIRSTKLEDSAMYFCASSVLLAGSEQYFGPGTRLTVT.

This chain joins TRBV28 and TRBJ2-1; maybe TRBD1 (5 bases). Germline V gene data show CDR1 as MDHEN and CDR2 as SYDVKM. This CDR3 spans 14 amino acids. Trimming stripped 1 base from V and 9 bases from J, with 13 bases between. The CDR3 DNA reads TGTGCCAGCAGTTTATTCCCCAGGGATACTGAGCAGTTCTTC. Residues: CASSLFPRDTEQFF.

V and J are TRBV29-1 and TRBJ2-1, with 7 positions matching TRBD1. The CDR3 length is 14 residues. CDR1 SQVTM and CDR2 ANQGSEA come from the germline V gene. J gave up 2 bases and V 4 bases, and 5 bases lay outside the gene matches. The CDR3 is CSVVLTGTYNEQFF. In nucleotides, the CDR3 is TGCAGCGTTGTGTTGACAGGGACCTACAATGAGCAGTTCTTC.

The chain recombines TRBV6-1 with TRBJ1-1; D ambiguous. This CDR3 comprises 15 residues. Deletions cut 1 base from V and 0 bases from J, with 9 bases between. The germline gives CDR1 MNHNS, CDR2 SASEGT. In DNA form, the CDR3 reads TGTGCCAGCAGTGAAGAAGGTAGGATGAACACTGAAGCTTTCTTT. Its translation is CASSEEGRMNTEAFF.

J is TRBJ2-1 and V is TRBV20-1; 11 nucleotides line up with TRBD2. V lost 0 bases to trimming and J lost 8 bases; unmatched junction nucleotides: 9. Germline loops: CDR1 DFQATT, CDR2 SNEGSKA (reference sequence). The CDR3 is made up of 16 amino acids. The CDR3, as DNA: TGCAGTGCTAGAGATCGACGACTAGCGGGGAGAGATGAGCAGTTCTTC. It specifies CSARDRRLAGRDEQFF.

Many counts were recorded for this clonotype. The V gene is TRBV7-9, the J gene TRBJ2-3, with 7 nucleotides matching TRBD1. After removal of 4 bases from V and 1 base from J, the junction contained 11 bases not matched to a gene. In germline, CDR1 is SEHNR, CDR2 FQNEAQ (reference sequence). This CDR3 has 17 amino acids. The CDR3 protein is CASSSWTGNVGTDTQYF. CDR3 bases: TGTGCCAGCAGCTCCTGGACAGGAAACGTCGGCACAGATACGCAGTATTTT.

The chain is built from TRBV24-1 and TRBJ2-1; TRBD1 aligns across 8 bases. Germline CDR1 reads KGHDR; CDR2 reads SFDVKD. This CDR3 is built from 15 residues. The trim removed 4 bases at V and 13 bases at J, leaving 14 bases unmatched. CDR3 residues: CATSDSVKSGGRQFF. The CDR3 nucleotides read TGTGCCACCAGTGACTCCGTGAAGTCAGGGGGCAGACAGTTCTTC.

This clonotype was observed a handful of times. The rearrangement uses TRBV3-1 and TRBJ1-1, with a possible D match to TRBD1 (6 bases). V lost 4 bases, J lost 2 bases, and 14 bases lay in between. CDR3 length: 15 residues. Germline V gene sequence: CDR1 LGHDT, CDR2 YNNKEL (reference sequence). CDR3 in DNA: TGTGCCAGCAGCCTCGGACAGTCGTTAAACACTGAAGCTTTCTTT. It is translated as CASSLGQSLNTEAFF.

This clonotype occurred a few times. The CDR3 bases are TGTGCCAGCACCCCCCCATTTTTTAGCGGAGGATACAATGAGCAGTTCTTC. This gives the protein CASTPPFFSGGYNEQFF. The chain joins TRBV12-3 or TRBV12-4 to TRBJ2-1, with D tentatively TRBD2 (6 bases). The V gene lost 7 bases and the J gene lost 4 bases, with 23 bases spanning the gap. The CDR3 runs to 17 residues.

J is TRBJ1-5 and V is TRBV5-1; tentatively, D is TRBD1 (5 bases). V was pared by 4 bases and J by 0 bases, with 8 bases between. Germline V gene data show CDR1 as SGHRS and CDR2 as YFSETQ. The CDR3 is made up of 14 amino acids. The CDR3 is CASSPDSSNQPQHF. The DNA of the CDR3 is TGCGCCAGCAGCCCTGACAGTAGCAATCAGCCCCAGCATTTT.

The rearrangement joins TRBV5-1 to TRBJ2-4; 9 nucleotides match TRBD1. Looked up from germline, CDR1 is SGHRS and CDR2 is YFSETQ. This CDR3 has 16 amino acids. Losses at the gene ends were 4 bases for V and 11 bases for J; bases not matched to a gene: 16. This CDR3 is CASSPRTGASSNLQYF. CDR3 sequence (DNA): TGCGCCAGCAGCCCCCGGACAGGGGCAAGCTCGAACCTTCAGTACTTC.

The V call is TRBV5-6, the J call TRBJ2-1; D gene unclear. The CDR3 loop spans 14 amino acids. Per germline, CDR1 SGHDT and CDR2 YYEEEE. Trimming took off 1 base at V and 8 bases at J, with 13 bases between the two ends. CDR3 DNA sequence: TGTGCCAGCAGCTTGTCAGCGTTGAGCTATGAGCAGTTCTTC. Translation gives CASSLSALSYEQFF.

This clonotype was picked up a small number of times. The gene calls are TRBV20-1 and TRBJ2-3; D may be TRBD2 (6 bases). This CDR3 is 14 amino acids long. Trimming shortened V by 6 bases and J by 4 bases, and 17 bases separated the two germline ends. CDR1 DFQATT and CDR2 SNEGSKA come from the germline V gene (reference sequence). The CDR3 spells CSATDYHDPDTQYF. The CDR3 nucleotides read TGCAGTGCCACGGACTACCACGACCCAGATACGCAGTATTTT.

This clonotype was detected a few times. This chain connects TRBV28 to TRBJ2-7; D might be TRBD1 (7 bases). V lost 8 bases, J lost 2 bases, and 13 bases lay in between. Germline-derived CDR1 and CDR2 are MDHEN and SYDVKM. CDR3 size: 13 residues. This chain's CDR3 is CASRQGGPYEQYF. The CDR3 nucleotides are TGTGCCAGCCGCCAGGGGGGCCCCTACGAGCAGTACTTC.

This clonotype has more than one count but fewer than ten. The CDR3 DNA is TGCGCCAGCAGCTTCTCGGGGGACACCGGGGAGCTGTTTTTT. Protein: CASSFSGDTGELFF. The chain couples TRBV5-1 to TRBJ2-2; the D gene is possibly TRBD2 (6 bases). Germline lookup yields CDR1 SGHRS and CDR2 YFSETQ. This CDR3 spans 14 amino acids. Trimming took 2 bases from V and 3 from J, leaving 8 bases between them.

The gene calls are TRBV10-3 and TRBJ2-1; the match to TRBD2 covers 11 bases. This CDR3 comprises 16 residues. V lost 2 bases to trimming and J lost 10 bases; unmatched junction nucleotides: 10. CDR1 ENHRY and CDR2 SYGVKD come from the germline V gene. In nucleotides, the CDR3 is TGTGCCATCAGTGAGAATCAGCTAGCGGGGGGAGTAGAGCAGTTCTTC. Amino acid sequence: CAISENQLAGGVEQFF.

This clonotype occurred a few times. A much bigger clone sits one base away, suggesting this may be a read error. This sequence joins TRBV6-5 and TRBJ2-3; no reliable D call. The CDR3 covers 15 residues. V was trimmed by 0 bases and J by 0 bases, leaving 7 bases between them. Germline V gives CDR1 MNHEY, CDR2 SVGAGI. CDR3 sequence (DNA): TGTGCCAGCAGTTACTCCGGCGTGAGCACAGATACGCAGTATTTT. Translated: CASSYSGVSTDTQYF.

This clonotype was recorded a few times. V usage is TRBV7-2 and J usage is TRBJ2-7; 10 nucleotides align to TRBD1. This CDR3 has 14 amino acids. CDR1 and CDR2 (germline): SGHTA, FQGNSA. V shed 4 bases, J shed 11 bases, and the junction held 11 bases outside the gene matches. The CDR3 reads CASSSPGQGTIKYF. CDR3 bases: TGTGCCAGCAGCTCCCCGGGACAGGGGACGATCAAGTACTTC. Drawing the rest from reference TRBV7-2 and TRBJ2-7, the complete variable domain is GAGVSQSPSNKVTEKGKDVELRCDPISGHTALYWYRQSLGQGLEFLIYFQGNSAPDKSGLPSDRFSAERTGGSVSTLTIQRTQQEDSAVYLCASSSPGQGTIKYFGPGTRLTVT.

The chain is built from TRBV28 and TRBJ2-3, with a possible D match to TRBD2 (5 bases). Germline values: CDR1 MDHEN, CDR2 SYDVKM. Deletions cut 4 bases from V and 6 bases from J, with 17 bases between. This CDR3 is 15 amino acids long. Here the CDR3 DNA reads TGTGCCAGCAGTTCACACCGGACTGAAGGGGATACGCAGTATTTT. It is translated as CASSSHRTEGDTQYF.